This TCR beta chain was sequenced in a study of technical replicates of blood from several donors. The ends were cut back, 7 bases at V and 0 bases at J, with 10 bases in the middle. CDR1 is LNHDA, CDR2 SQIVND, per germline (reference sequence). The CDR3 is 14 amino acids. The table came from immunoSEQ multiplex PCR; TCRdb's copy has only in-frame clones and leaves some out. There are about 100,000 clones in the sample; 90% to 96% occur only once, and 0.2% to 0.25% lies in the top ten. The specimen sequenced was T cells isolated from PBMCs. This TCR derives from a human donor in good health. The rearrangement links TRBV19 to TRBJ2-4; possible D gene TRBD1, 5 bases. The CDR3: CASTKGLAKNIQYF. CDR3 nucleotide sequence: TGTGCCAGTACTAAGGGGCTAGCCAAAAACATTCAGTACTTC.